These T cell receptor beta chains were read from a single sample in a study of blood T cell repertoires in COVID-19. Using immunoSEQ multiplex PCR, the repertoire was profiled, and TCRdb retains in-frame clones only, with some absent. The profile shows about 120,000 clones, 70% to 85% of them singletons. The sample consisted of peripheral blood. These receptors were obtained from a man aged 70-80 years with active or convalescent COVID-19. The CDR3 runs from the conserved cysteine through the conserved F or W. D genes are given only for firm matches. Expanded clones get a size class; other rows say once, few or many, or leave the size out.

J: TRBJ2-2; D: NA; V: TRBV30; size: NA; DNA: TGTGCCTGGGGACAGACAAACACCGGGGAGCTGTTTTTT; CDR3: CAWGQTNTGELFF
J: TRBJ2-3; D: NA; V: TRBV5-8; size: NA; DNA: TGTGCCAGCAGCTCCGCGTTCAGCACAGATACGCAGTATTTT; CDR3: CASSSAFSTDTQYF
J: TRBJ1-1; D: NA; V: TRBV29-1; size: NA; DNA: TGCAGCGTTGATCGCGTGCTGAACACTGAAGCTTTCTTT; CDR3: CSVDRVLNTEAFF
J: TRBJ1-2; D: NA; V: TRBV19; size: NA; DNA: TGTGCCAGTAGTATAGATTTCGGCAGGGACTATGGCTACACCTTC; CDR3: CASSIDFGRDYGYTF
J: TRBJ2-7; D: NA; V: TRBV7-9; size: NA; DNA: TGTGCCAGCAGCAACGACATAACCTACGAGCAGTACTTC; CDR3: CASSNDITYEQYF
J: TRBJ2-5; D: TRBD1; V: TRBV7-9; size: NA; DNA: TGTGCCAGCAGCCTTCAGGGGGAGCCACAAGAGACCCAGTACTTC; CDR3: CASSLQGEPQETQYF
J: TRBJ1-4; D: TRBD1; V: TRBV29-1; size: NA; DNA: TGCAGCGTTGACCCTAGGCAGGGGGGTGAAAAACTGTTTTTT; CDR3: CSVDPRQGGEKLFF
J: TRBJ1-2; D: NA; V: TRBV5-4; size: NA; DNA: TGTGCCAGCAGTTCGCTACGTGACTATGGCTACACCTTC; CDR3: CASSSLRDYGYTF
J: TRBJ1-1; D: TRBD1; V: TRBV19; size: NA; DNA: TGTGCCAGTAGGACGACAGGGCCCAACACTGAAGCTTTCTTT; CDR3: CASRTTGPNTEAFF
J: TRBJ1-1; D: NA; V: TRBV5-8; size: NA; DNA: TGTGCCAGCAGCTTGCTCCATACAGCTTTGAACACTGAAGCTTTCTTT; CDR3: CASSLLHTALNTEAFF
J: TRBJ2-7; D: NA; V: TRBV5-3; size: NA; DNA: TGTGCCTGCGGTGAGGGCAGTCATACCTACGAGCAGTACTTC; CDR3: CACGEGSHTYEQYF
J: TRBJ1-1; D: TRBD1; V: TRBV10-3; size: few; DNA: TGTGCCATCAGCGCGCCGGGACAGGGGAACACTGAAGCTTTCTTT; CDR3: CAISAPGQGNTEAFF
J: TRBJ2-7; D: NA; V: TRBV29-1; size: NA; DNA: TGCAGCGTCCGACCAGGGTTCAACGAGCAGTACTTC; CDR3: CSVRPGFNEQYF
J: TRBJ2-5; D: TRBD2; V: TRBV9; size: NA; DNA: TGTGCCAGCAGCGTAGGGACTAGCGGGGGGGTCCAAGAGACCCAGTACTTC; CDR3: CASSVGTSGGVQETQYF
J: TRBJ2-3; D: TRBD1; V: TRBV15; size: once; DNA: TGTGCCACCGGAACAGGGGGCGCTATAGATACGCAGTATTTT; CDR3: CATGTGGAIDTQYF
J: TRBJ1-1; D: NA; V: TRBV4-3; size: NA; DNA: TGCGCCAGCAGCCAAGATTTGTCAGTACAAGCTTTCTTT; CDR3: CASSQDLSVQAFF
J: TRBJ2-6; D: NA; V: TRBV19; size: NA; DNA: TGTGCCAGTAGGATACAGGGAGCGGGTGTCTCTGGGGCCAACGTCCTGACTTTC; CDR3: CASRIQGAGVSGANVLTF
J: TRBJ2-5; D: TRBD2; V: TRBV6-5; size: NA; DNA: TGTGCCAGCAGTTGGACTAGCGGGGGCCAAGAGACCCAGTACTTC; CDR3: CASSWTSGGQETQYF
J: TRBJ1-5; D: NA; V: TRBV7-9; size: NA; DNA: TGTGCCAGCAGCTTGTCTGAGAGCAATCAGCCCCAGCATTTT; CDR3: CASSLSESNQPQHF
J: TRBJ1-5; D: NA; V: TRBV19; size: many; DNA: TGTGCCAGTAGCCCCGCCGAGGGCAGAGGCAATCAGCCCCAGCATTTT; CDR3: CASSPAEGRGNQPQHF
J: TRBJ2-3; D: NA; V: TRBV28; size: NA; DNA: TGTGCCAGCAGTTCAGTCACAGATACGCAGTATTTT; CDR3: CASSSVTDTQYF
J: TRBJ2-3; D: TRBD2; V: TRBV11-2; size: NA; DNA: TGTGCCAGCAGCTTAACTAGCGGGAGCACAGATACGCAGTATTTT; CDR3: CASSLTSGSTDTQYF
J: TRBJ1-2; D: NA; V: TRBV5-4; size: NA; DNA: TGTGCCAGCAGCTTATCAGACAGCTATGGCTACACCTTC; CDR3: CASSLSDSYGYTF
J: TRBJ2-5; D: TRBD1; V: TRBV6-2/TRBV6-3; size: NA; DNA: TGTGCCAGCAGCCGAGGGGGACAGAGCCAAGAGACCCAGTACTTC; CDR3: CASSRGGQSQETQYF
J: TRBJ1-4; D: NA; V: TRBV27; size: NA; DNA: TGTGCCAGCAGTTTGAGCAGGGCTAATGAAAAACTGTTTTTT; CDR3: CASSLSRANEKLFF
J: TRBJ2-1; D: TRBD2; V: TRBV7-9; size: NA; DNA: TGTGCCAGCAGCTCGGGACTAGCGGGATACTCCTACAATGAGCAGTTCTTC; CDR3: CASSSGLAGYSYNEQFF
J: TRBJ2-2; D: TRBD1; V: TRBV29-1; size: NA; DNA: TGCAGCGTTGAAGACCCACAAGGACAGGGGGCAAGGGAGCTGTTTTTT; CDR3: CSVEDPQGQGARELFF
J: TRBJ2-5; D: TRBD1; V: TRBV5-1; size: NA; DNA: TGCGCCAGCAGCGAGACAGGGGGCCGGGAGACCCAGTACTTC; CDR3: CASSETGGRETQYF
J: TRBJ2-3; D: NA; V: TRBV19; size: NA; DNA: TGTGCCAGCCCTCCTATTAGCCCCCCAGATACGCAGTATTTT; CDR3: CASPPISPPDTQYF
J: TRBJ1-2; D: NA; V: TRBV3-1/TRBV3-2; size: NA; DNA: TGTGCCAGCAGCCCCCACAGAACTGGGGGCTACACCTTC; CDR3: CASSPHRTGGYTF
J: TRBJ2-7; D: NA; V: TRBV28; size: NA; DNA: TGTGCCAGCAGCACCTTCCGACAGCCCACCTACGAGCAGTACTTC; CDR3: CASSTFRQPTYEQYF
J: TRBJ2-7; D: TRBD2; V: TRBV3-1/TRBV3-2; size: NA; DNA: TGTGCCAGCAGCCAATTCGCGGGGGACGAGCAGTACTTC; CDR3: CASSQFAGDEQYF
J: TRBJ1-5; D: TRBD1; V: TRBV6-2/TRBV6-3; size: NA; DNA: TGTGCCAGCAGTATGACAGGGACCAGCAATCAGCCCCAGCATTTT; CDR3: CASSMTGTSNQPQHF
J: TRBJ1-3; D: NA; V: TRBV4-1; size: NA; DNA: TGCGCCAGCAGCCAAGCCGGGACAAACTCTGGAAACACCATATATTTT; CDR3: CASSQAGTNSGNTIYF
J: TRBJ2-2; D: NA; V: TRBV9; size: NA; DNA: TGTGCCAGCAGCGTAGTTGACTCCCGCGGGGAGCTGTTTTTT; CDR3: CASSVVDSRGELFF
J: TRBJ1-5; D: NA; V: TRBV23-1; size: once; DNA: TGCGCCAGCGGGGAAACAGGGACAATCCCGACGGATCAGCCCCAGCATTTT; CDR3: CASGETGTIPTDQPQHF
J: TRBJ1-4; D: NA; V: TRBV2; size: few; DNA: TGTGCCAGCAGTGAATTAGAAAAACTGTTTTTT; CDR3: CASSELEKLFF
J: TRBJ2-1; D: NA; V: TRBV13; size: NA; DNA: TGTGCCAGCTTGAGCCCCACCTACAATGAGCAGTTCTTC; CDR3: CASLSPTYNEQFF
J: TRBJ1-5; D: NA; V: TRBV6-1; size: few; DNA: TGTGCCAGCAGTGAAGGCACGGTTAGCAATCAGCCCCAGCATTTT; CDR3: CASSEGTVSNQPQHF
J: TRBJ2-3; D: TRBD1; V: TRBV5-8; size: NA; DNA: TGTGCCAGCAGCTTGGGACAGGGAAACACAGATACGCAGTATTTT; CDR3: CASSLGQGNTDTQYF
J: TRBJ1-1; D: NA; V: TRBV7-3; size: NA; DNA: TGTGCCAGCAGCCTAGGGGGGGCGTCCACTGAAGCTTTCTTT; CDR3: CASSLGGASTEAFF
J: TRBJ2-5; D: TRBD2; V: TRBV2; size: NA; DNA: TGTGCCAGCAGTCCGGGACTAGCGGGAGGTTCAGAGACCCAGTACTTC; CDR3: CASSPGLAGGSETQYF
J: TRBJ2-5; D: TRBD1; V: TRBV28; size: NA; DNA: TGTGCCAGCATCCGAAAAGGACAGGGTGGTTTGGAGACCCAGTACTTC; CDR3: CASIRKGQGGLETQYF
J: TRBJ2-5; D: TRBD2; V: TRBV14; size: NA; DNA: TGTGCCAGCAGCCAAGAACGTACTAGCGGTCAAGAGACCCAGTACTTC; CDR3: CASSQERTSGQETQYF
J: TRBJ1-1; D: NA; V: TRBV7-2; size: NA; DNA: TGTGCCAGCAGCATCCGACAGATGAACACTGAAGCTTTCTTT; CDR3: CASSIRQMNTEAFF
J: TRBJ2-3; D: TRBD1; V: TRBV5-4; size: NA; DNA: TGTGCCAGCAGCTTGGGGCCCGGACAGGGCCCAGATACGCAGTATTTT; CDR3: CASSLGPGQGPDTQYF
J: TRBJ2-2; D: TRBD2; V: TRBV9; size: NA; DNA: TGTGCCAGCAGCCCCTGGGAGGGATCTGGCACCGGGGAGCTGTTTTTT; CDR3: CASSPWEGSGTGELFF
J: TRBJ2-3; D: NA; V: TRBV5-1; size: NA; DNA: TGCGCCAGCAGCTTGCTAGCCGGCACAGATACGCAGTATTTT; CDR3: CASSLLAGTDTQYF
J: TRBJ2-2; D: TRBD1; V: TRBV29-1; size: NA; DNA: TGCAGCGTTAGGACCGGGACAGGGAACACCGGGGAGCTGTTTTTT; CDR3: CSVRTGTGNTGELFF
J: TRBJ1-2; D: NA; V: TRBV7-2; size: many; DNA: TGTGCCAGCAGCTTAGCCGATTTATTCGGGGGCTACACCTTC; CDR3: CASSLADLFGGYTF
J: TRBJ1-1; D: NA; V: TRBV12-5; size: NA; DNA: TGTGCTAGTGGTGTCGGACAGACCACTGAAGCTTTCTTT; CDR3: CASGVGQTTEAFF
J: TRBJ2-5; D: TRBD2; V: TRBV19; size: NA; DNA: TGTGCCAGTAGTATCGGGACTAGCGGGAGTGGTGAGACCCAGTACTTC; CDR3: CASSIGTSGSGETQYF
J: TRBJ2-5; D: NA; V: TRBV7-9; size: NA; DNA: TGTGCCAGCAGCCCCCCTCGGGTCCAAGAGACCCAGTACTTC; CDR3: CASSPPRVQETQYF
J: TRBJ1-6; D: TRBD1; V: TRBV14; size: NA; DNA: TGTGCCAGCAGCCAAGTTGCCAGGGGGAGCTCCTATAATTCACCCCTCCACTTT; CDR3: CASSQVARGSSYNSPLHF
J: TRBJ1-2; D: TRBD1; V: TRBV19; size: NA; DNA: TGTGCCAGTAGTACGCGGGACAGGGGAAACTATGGCTACACCTTC; CDR3: CASSTRDRGNYGYTF
J: TRBJ1-1; D: TRBD1; V: TRBV2; size: NA; DNA: TGTGCCAGCAGTACCCCAGGGGGTGTCAGCACTGAAGCTTTCTTT; CDR3: CASSTPGGVSTEAFF
J: TRBJ1-4; D: NA; V: TRBV13; size: NA; DNA: TGTGCCAGCAGCTTAGGCAGGGGACCTTTAGGCGAAAAACTGTTTTTT; CDR3: CASSLGRGPLGEKLFF
J: TRBJ2-1; D: NA; V: TRBV7-8; size: NA; DNA: TGTGCCAGCAGCGCGGTGGGTTACAATGAGCAGTTCTTC; CDR3: CASSAVGYNEQFF